The T cell receptor (beta chain) described here comes from a study of T-cell memory formation after mild COVID-19. Constant-segment primers were used for 5'RACE, and the resulting TCR alpha and TCR beta cDNA libraries carried sample barcodes and UMIs. Using its own MiXCR run on the 5' RACE reads, TCRdb lists one record per CDR3 protein. The sample shows roughly 350,000 distinct CDR3 sequences, roughly 15% of them seen only once. CDR1 and CDR2 (germline): SGHRS, YFSETQ. This CDR3 is built from 15 residues. V was clipped by 4 bases and J by 8 bases; unmatched bases: 5. V usage is TRBV5-1 and J usage is TRBJ2-1; 14 bases align to TRBD2. The sequenced sample consisted of PBMCs or a T cell subset sorted from them (not recorded which). The TCR was taken from a man younger than 35 who had mild COVID-19 (a few samples of this study predate the infection). Cell type and time point are not known. CDR3 nucleotide sequence: TGCGCCAGCAGCCAGACTAGCGGGGGGGCGCATGAGCAGTTCTTC. Protein product: CASSQTSGGAHEQFF.